The 32 T cell receptor beta chains below come from one sample, sequenced in a study of sequential checkpoint blockade in melanoma. Treatment described: randomized to nivolumab then ipilimumab (arm A) or the reverse (arm B). Profiled with immunoSEQ multiplex PCR; TCRdb holds only in-frame clones, not every one. Altogether about 10,000 clones are present, more than 60% being singletons, with the ten largest covering 9% to 13%. This sample comprised CD8+ T cells sorted from blood (inferred from file names), obtained from a patient given nivolumab and ipilimumab in sequence. All receptors come from a human donor with melanoma.

The table lists this clone with a count of one. The genes are TRBV19 and TRBJ2-1; D perhaps matches TRBD2 (5 bases). Germline values: CDR1 LNHDA, CDR2 SQIVND (reference sequence). V shed 7 bases and J shed 4 bases, with 11 bases lying between them. The CDR3 has 13 amino acids. CDR3 in DNA: TGTGCCAGTACCCAACTAGGGTACAATGAGCAGTTCTTC. Translation gives CASTQLGYNEQFF.

The chain couples TRBV19 to TRBJ2-7; possibly TRBD2 for D (6 bases). The CDR3 consists of 16 residues. Germline assignment: CDR1 LNHDA and CDR2 SQIVND (reference sequence). Trimming took 3 bases from V and 1 from J, leaving 16 bases between them. The CDR3 loop is CASSIGTIADSYEQYF. The CDR3 bases are TGTGCCAGTAGTATCGGGACCATAGCGGATTCCTACGAGCAGTACTTC. Full variable domain (outside the CDR3, taken from reference TRBV19 and TRBJ2-7): DGGITQSPKYLFRKEGQNVTLSCEQNLNHDAMYWYRQDPGQGLRLIYYSQIVNDFQKGDIAEGYSVSREKKESFPLTVTSAQKNPTAFYLCASSIGTIADSYEQYFGPGTRLTVT.

The chain has TRBV7-9 and TRBJ2-1; 8 bases map to TRBD2. This CDR3 comprises 15 residues. Germline values: CDR1 SEHNR, CDR2 FQNEAQ (reference sequence). J lost 4 bases, V lost 1 base, and 3 bases had no gene match. The CDR3 DNA reads as TGTGCCAGCAGCTTAGAGGGGACTAGTTACAATGAGCAGTTCTTC. Amino acids: CASSLEGTSYNEQFF.

This chain joins TRBV13 and TRBJ2-7; 7 bases are a match to TRBD1. The CDR3 loop spans 15 amino acids. Germline V gives CDR1 PRHDT, CDR2 FYEKMQ (reference sequence). V dropped 4 bases and J dropped 0; count of bases not matched to a gene: 6. This CDR3 reads CASSSLGQSSYEQYF. CDR3 bases: TGTGCCAGCAGCTCTCTGGGACAGAGCTCCTACGAGCAGTACTTC.

The chain links TRBV4-3 to TRBJ2-7, with 10 positions matching TRBD2. Germline trimming cut 2 bases from V and 3 bases from J; bases unmatched to any gene: 10. CDR3 length: 17 residues. CDR1 is LGHNA, CDR2 YSLEER, per germline. In DNA form, the CDR3 reads TGCGCCAGCAGCCAATCCCTAGCGGGAGTCGGTGGCTACGAGCAGTACTTC. The encoded protein is CASSQSLAGVGGYEQYF.

The chain recombines TRBV27 with TRBJ2-7; D perhaps matches TRBD1 (5 bases). Between the trimmed V and J ends, which lost 2 bases and 4 bases, there was a span of 9 bases. CDR1 MNHEY and CDR2 SMNVEV come from the germline V gene (reference sequence). The length of the CDR3 is 13 residues. CDR3: CASSLEGQYEQYF. The CDR3 nucleotides read TGTGCCAGCAGTTTAGAAGGACAATACGAGCAGTACTTC.

The rearrangement joins TRBV9 to TRBJ1-1; TRBD1 matches at 8 bases. This CDR3 spans 16 amino acids. V shed 3 bases and J 3 bases; nucleotides not matched to a gene: 10. CDR1 and CDR2 (germline): SGDLS, YYNGEE. For the CDR3, the DNA is TGTGCCAGCAGCGATACTTCAGGGGGCATTTACACTGAAGCTTTCTTT. It yields the protein CASSDTSGGIYTEAFF. The complete variable domain, with remaining parts taken from reference TRBV9 and TRBJ1-1, reads DSGVTQTPKHLITATGQRVTLRCSPRSGDLSVYWYQQSLDQGLQFLIQYYNGEERAKGNILERFSAQQFPDLHSELNLSSLELGDSALYFCASSDTSGGIYTEAFFGQGTRLTVV.

This clone was found once. The chain joins TRBV5-1 to TRBJ1-3; possibly TRBD1 for D (5 bases). The CDR3 length is 13 residues. The germline gives CDR1 SGHRS, CDR2 YFSETQ. Trimming stripped 6 bases from V and 8 bases from J, with 15 bases between. CDR3 sequence reads: CASTGGGLDTIYF. The CDR3, as DNA: TGCGCCAGCACCGGGGGGGGTCTTGACACCATATATTTT.

V is TRBV6-4 and J is TRBJ2-2; D unclear. The CDR3 loop spans 14 amino acids. The germline CDR1 and CDR2 sequences are MRHNA and SNTAGT. The ends were cut back, 0 bases at V and 3 bases at J, with 5 bases in the middle. The CDR3 DNA follows: TGTGCCAGCAGTGACTCTGGAGACACCGGGGAGCTGTTTTTT. It encodes CASSDSGDTGELFF.

The gene calls are TRBV30 and TRBJ1-2; 8 bases are a match to TRBD1. From germline, CDR1 is GTSNPN and CDR2 SVGIG (reference sequence). J was trimmed by 5 bases and V by 3 bases; bases with no gene match: 5. This CDR3 is built from 13 residues. CDR3 region: CAWSPDRGYGYTF. The DNA of the CDR3 is TGTGCCTGGAGCCCTGACAGGGGTTATGGCTACACCTTC.

This chain joins TRBV30 and TRBJ2-7, with 11 bases identical to TRBD2. V lost 6 bases, J lost 4 bases, and 8 bases stayed unmatched. This CDR3 has 14 amino acids. Germline CDR1 reads GTSNPN; CDR2 reads SVGIG (reference sequence). Written as DNA, the CDR3 is TGTGCCTGCCTCGCTAGCGGGAGGATTTACGAGCAGTACTTC. Translated: CACLASGRIYEQYF.

This clone was detected a few times. The chain recombines TRBV28 with TRBJ1-4; possibly TRBD1 for D (6 bases). The CDR3 runs 14 residues. Trimming pared 4 bases from V and 8 bases from J, leaving 14 bases between. Germline assignment: CDR1 MDHEN and CDR2 SYDVKM. The CDR3 nucleotides read TGTGCCAGCAGTTCGGGGGGCTTAGGGGAAAAACTGTTTTTT. Translating gives CASSSGGLGEKLFF.

This clone was seen a few times. This chain connects TRBV29-1 to TRBJ2-4, with D perhaps matching TRBD2 (5 bases). The V end lost 0 bases, the J end lost 8 bases, and 20 bases lay between the germline ends. There are 16 residues in the CDR3. Germline lookup yields CDR1 SQVTM and CDR2 ANQGSEA. The CDR3 loop is CSVEDLNGNQRDIQYF. DNA of the CDR3: TGCAGCGTTGAAGATCTTAACGGGAACCAGAGAGACATTCAGTACTTC. The full variable domain, with the rest looked up from reference TRBV29-1 and TRBJ2-4, is SAVISQKPSRDICQRGTSLTIQCQVDSQVTMMFWYRQQPGQSLTLIATANQGSEATYESGFVIDKFPISRPNLTFSTLTVSNMSPEDSSIYLCSVEDLNGNQRDIQYFGAGTRLSVL.

Concerning this clone itself: Different DNA sequences within this sample yield the same CDR3. The V call is TRBV18, the J call TRBJ1-3; D is perhaps TRBD1 (5 bases). Trimming stripped 0 bases from V and 0 bases from J, with 6 bases between. CDR3 size: 15 residues. From germline, CDR1 is KGHSH and CDR2 LQKENI. The CDR3 sequence: CASSPPGGSGNTIYF. The CDR3 DNA sequence: TGTGCCAGCTCACCACCCGGGGGCTCTGGAAACACCATATATTTT. The entire variable domain, with the rest obtained from reference TRBV18 and TRBJ1-3, is as follows: NAGVMQNPRHLVRRRGQEARLRCSPMKGHSHVYWYRQLPEEGLKFMVYLQKENIIDESGMPKERFSAEFPKEGPSILRIQQVVRGDSAAYFCASSPPGGSGNTIYFGEGSWLTVV.

This clone turned up a few times. The chain employs TRBV14 and TRBJ2-1; D not certain. CDR3 length equals 13 residues. Trimming took 4 bases from V and 7 from J, leaving 11 bases between them. The V gene's germline CDR1 is SGHDN and CDR2 FVKESK. The CDR3, as DNA: TGTGCCAGCAGCCCCAATCCCCGGAATGAGCAGTTCTTC. Translating gives CASSPNPRNEQFF.

This clone has just a few counts. The chain links TRBV4-3 to TRBJ1-4; 8 bases map to TRBD1. The germline CDR1 and CDR2 sequences are LGHNA and YSLEER. The CDR3 extends over 16 amino acids. V gave up 2 bases and J gave up 2 bases; unmatched junction bases: 4. The CDR3 DNA follows: TGCGCCAGCAGCCAATCCAGGACAGGGACTAATGAAAAACTGTTTTTT. This gives the protein CASSQSRTGTNEKLFF.

The chain has TRBV19 and TRBJ2-1, with a weak D call TRBD2 (6 bases). CDR3 size: 15 residues. Trimming shortened V by 5 bases and J by 6 bases, and 17 bases separated the two germline ends. Germline CDR1 is LNHDA and CDR2 is SQIVND (reference sequence). CDR3 in amino acids: CASSLASEGINEQFF. CDR3 coding DNA: TGTGCCAGTAGTCTTGCTAGCGAGGGGATCAATGAGCAGTTCTTC.

The chain carries TRBV7-6 and TRBJ2-7; TRBD1 agrees at 10 bases. The germline gives CDR1 SGHVS, CDR2 FNYEAQ. The CDR3 sequence is 15 residues long. Trimming at V came to 5 bases and at J to 5 bases, leaving 9 bases not matched to a gene. The CDR3 DNA is TGTGCCAGCAGCCAGACAGGGGGCCCTCTCGACGAGCAGTACTTC. Protein sequence: CASSQTGGPLDEQYF.

Here the CDR3 reads CASSVTGGEQPQHF. DNA of the CDR3: TGCGCCAGCAGCGTAACAGGGGGTGAACAGCCCCAGCATTTT. The chain carries TRBV5-1 and TRBJ1-5; 8 positions agree with TRBD1. Germline V gives CDR1 SGHRS, CDR2 YFSETQ. V shed 4 bases, J shed 7 bases, and the junction held 7 bases outside the gene matches. The CDR3 has 14 amino acids.

The sample holds a few counts of this clone. The genes are TRBV7-6 and TRBJ2-7, with TRBD1 identical over 11 bases. The CDR3 contains 15 residues. In germline, CDR1 is SGHVS, CDR2 FNYEAQ. The V gene end was trimmed by 3 bases and the J gene end by 6 bases; junction bases not matched to a gene: 7. The CDR3 coding sequence is TGTGCCAGCAGCTTGTCCGTCGGACAGGGGGCCGAGCAGTACTTC. It translates to CASSLSVGQGAEQYF.

This clone was observed once. The chain couples TRBV7-9 to TRBJ1-4; 7 bases match TRBD1. V lost 5 bases and J lost 15; bases outside the gene matches: 9. CDR3 length equals 12 residues. The germline gives CDR1 SEHNR, CDR2 FQNEAQ (reference sequence). DNA of the CDR3: TGTGCCAGCAGCCAAGAACAGGGGTTCTTGTTTTTT. Protein sequence: CASSQEQGFLFF.

CDR3 amino acids: CASSIGQGYTEAFF. The CDR3 region has the DNA TGTGCCAGTAGTATTGGACAGGGGTACACTGAAGCTTTCTTT. This chain links TRBV19 with TRBJ1-1, with 9 bases lining up with TRBD1. With V trimmed by 3 bases and J by 3 bases, 2 bases remained unmatched. This CDR3 region has 14 residues. CDR1 LNHDA and CDR2 SQIVND come from the germline V gene (reference sequence).

A few counts support this clone. V is TRBV7-9 and J is TRBJ2-6; D may be TRBD1 (5 bases). CDR1 SEHNR and CDR2 FQNEAQ come from the germline V gene (reference sequence). The CDR3 runs to 15 residues. Trimming removed 4 bases at V and 1 base at J, with 8 bases between. CDR3 sequence reads: CASSSQESGANVLTF. CDR3 nucleotide sequence: TGTGCCAGCAGCTCACAGGAATCTGGGGCCAACGTCCTGACTTTC. The full variable domain, completed using reference TRBV7-9 and TRBJ2-6, is DTGVSQNPRHKITKRGQNVTFRCDPISEHNRLYWYRQTLGQGPEFLTYFQNEAQLEKSRLLSDRFSAERPKGSFSTLEIQRTEQGDSAMYLCASSSQESGANVLTFGAGSRLTVL.

This chain links TRBV28 with TRBJ2-1; 7 nucleotides line up with TRBD1. The V segment lost 5 bases and the J segment 0 bases; nucleotides outside the gene matches: 10. The CDR3 extends over 17 amino acids. Germline V lookup: CDR1 MDHEN, CDR2 SYDVKM. The CDR3 DNA sequence: TGTGCCAGCAGTGGATTAAAGGGGGCCTCCTCCTACAATGAGCAGTTCTTC. Residues: CASSGLKGASSYNEQFF. Filled out from reference TRBV28 and TRBJ2-1, the complete variable domain reads DVKVTQSSRYLVKRTGEKVFLECVQDMDHENMFWYRQDPGLGLRLIYFSYDVKMKEKGDIPEGYSVSREKKERFSLILESASTNQTSMYLCASSGLKGASSYNEQFFGPGTRLTVL.

The gene calls are TRBV11-2 and TRBJ1-1; D possibly corresponds to TRBD1 (6 bases). The CDR3 has 16 amino acids. Germline lookup yields CDR1 SGHAT and CDR2 FQNNGV. Deletions cut 6 bases from V and 0 bases from J, with 17 bases between. For the CDR3, the DNA is TGTGCCAGCAGTTTTCATCCGGGACAAATGAACACTGAAGCTTTCTTT. Translation: CASSFHPGQMNTEAFF.

The genes are TRBV7-6 and TRBJ2-7; a possible D gene is TRBD2 (5 bases). Trimming stripped 3 bases from V and 6 bases from J, with 15 bases between. The CDR3 is 14 residues long. CDR1 SGHVS and CDR2 FNYEAQ come from the germline V gene. The CDR3 loop is CASSFLSGIPEQYF. The DNA for the CDR3 is TGTGCCAGCAGCTTTCTTTCGGGGATCCCCGAGCAGTACTTC.

The rearrangement joins TRBV6-5 to TRBJ1-4, with D possibly matching TRBD1 (5 bases). Trimming stripped 2 bases from V and 2 bases from J, with 12 bases between. The CDR3 contains 16 residues. The germline V gene has CDR1 MNHEY and CDR2 SVGAGI. DNA of the CDR3: TGTGCCAGCAGTTACGACAGCTTGGGCACTAATGAAAAACTGTTTTTT. This translates into CASSYDSLGTNEKLFF.

This clone was seen a handful of times. This CDR3 is CASSDGQGADTQYF. The DNA of the CDR3 is TGTGCCAGCAGTGACGGACAGGGGGCAGATACGCAGTATTTT. The chain recombines TRBV6-4 with TRBJ2-3; 10 bases are shared with TRBD1. Germline CDR1 is MRHNA and CDR2 is SNTAGT. The CDR3 is 14 amino acids. Losses at the gene ends were 2 bases for V and 4 bases for J; bases not matched to a gene: 0.

This clone came up once. The gene calls are TRBV13 and TRBJ2-1, with 9 bases matching TRBD2. This CDR3 region has 15 residues. V was pared by 5 bases and J by 7 bases, with 9 bases of the junction left unmatched. Germline V lookup: CDR1 PRHDT, CDR2 FYEKMQ (reference sequence). The CDR3 spells CASSPTGGRENEQFF. In DNA form, the CDR3 reads TGTGCCAGCAGCCCCACTGGCGGGAGGGAAAATGAGCAGTTCTTC.

The DNA of the CDR3 is TGTGCCAGCAGCACTCGATGGGCCAGGGGTGTTGACACAGATACGCAGTATTTT. It codes for CASSTRWARGVDTDTQYF. The chain couples TRBV5-6 to TRBJ2-3; tentative D call: TRBD1 (6 bases). In germline, CDR1 is SGHDT, CDR2 YYEEEE. CDR3 length: 18 residues. With 4 bases removed from V and 2 bases from J, the gap between germline ends came to 23 bases.

V is TRBV28 and J is TRBJ2-1, with 7 bases that match TRBD1. The length of the CDR3 is 13 residues. V trimming: 6 bases; J trimming: 7 bases; junction bases outside the gene matches: 6. The germline V gene has CDR1 MDHEN and CDR2 SYDVKM. This CDR3 is CASSPRGLNEQFF. CDR3 bases: TGTGCCAGCAGCCCCAGGGGGTTAAATGAGCAGTTCTTC.

The chain carries TRBV5-1 and TRBJ1-3; D is unresolved. The length of the CDR3 is 17 residues. Per germline, CDR1 SGHRS and CDR2 YFSETQ. V shed 0 bases and J shed 2 bases, with 15 bases lying between them. CDR3: CASSLAEGGPPGNTIYF. CDR3 DNA sequence: TGCGCCAGCAGCTTGGCCGAGGGAGGTCCGCCTGGAAACACCATATATTTT.